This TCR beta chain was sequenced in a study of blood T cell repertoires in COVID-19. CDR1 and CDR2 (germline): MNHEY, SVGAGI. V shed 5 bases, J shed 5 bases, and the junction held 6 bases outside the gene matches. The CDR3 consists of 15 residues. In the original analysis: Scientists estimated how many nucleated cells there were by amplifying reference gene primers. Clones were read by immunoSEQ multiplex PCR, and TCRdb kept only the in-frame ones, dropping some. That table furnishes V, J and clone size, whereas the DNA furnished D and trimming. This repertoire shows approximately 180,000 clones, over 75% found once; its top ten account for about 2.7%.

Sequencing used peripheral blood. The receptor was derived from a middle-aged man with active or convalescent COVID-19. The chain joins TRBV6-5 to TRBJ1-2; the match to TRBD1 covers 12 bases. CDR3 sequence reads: CASSTGTGGAYGYTF. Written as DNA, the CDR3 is TGTGCCAGCAGTACCGGGACAGGGGGCGCGTATGGCTACACCTTC.